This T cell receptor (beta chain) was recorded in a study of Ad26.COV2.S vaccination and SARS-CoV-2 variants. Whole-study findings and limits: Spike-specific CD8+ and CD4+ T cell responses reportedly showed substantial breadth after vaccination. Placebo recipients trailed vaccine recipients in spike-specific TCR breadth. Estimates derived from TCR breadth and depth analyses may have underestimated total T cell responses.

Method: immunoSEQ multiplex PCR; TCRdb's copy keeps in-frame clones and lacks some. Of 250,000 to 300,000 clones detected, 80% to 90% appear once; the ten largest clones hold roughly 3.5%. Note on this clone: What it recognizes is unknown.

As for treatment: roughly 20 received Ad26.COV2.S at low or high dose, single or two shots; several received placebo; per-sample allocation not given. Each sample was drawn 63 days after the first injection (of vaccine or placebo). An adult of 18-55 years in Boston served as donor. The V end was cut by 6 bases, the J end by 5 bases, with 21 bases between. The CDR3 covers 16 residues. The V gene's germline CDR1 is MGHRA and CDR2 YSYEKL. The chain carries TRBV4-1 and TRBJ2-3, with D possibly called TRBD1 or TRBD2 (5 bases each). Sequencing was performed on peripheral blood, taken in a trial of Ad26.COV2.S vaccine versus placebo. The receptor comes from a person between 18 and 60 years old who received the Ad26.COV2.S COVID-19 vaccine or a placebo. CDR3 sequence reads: CASRGDGFFLKDTQYF. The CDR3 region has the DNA TGCGCCAGCAGAGGGGACGGATTCTTCCTAAAAGATACGCAGTATTTT.